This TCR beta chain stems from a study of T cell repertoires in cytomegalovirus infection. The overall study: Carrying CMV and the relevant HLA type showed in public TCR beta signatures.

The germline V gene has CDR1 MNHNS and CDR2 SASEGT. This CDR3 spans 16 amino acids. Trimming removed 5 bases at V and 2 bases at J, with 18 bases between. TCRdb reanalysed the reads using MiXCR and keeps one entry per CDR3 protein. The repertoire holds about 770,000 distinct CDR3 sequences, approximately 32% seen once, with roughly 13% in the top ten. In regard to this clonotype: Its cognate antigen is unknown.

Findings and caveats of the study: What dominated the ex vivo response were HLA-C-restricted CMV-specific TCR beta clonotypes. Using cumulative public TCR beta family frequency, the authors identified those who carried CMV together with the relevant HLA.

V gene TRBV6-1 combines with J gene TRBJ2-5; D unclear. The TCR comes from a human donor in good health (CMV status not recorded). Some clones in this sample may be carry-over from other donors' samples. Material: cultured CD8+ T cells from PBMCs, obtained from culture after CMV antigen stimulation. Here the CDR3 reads CASSYPERYIQETQYF. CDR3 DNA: TGTGCCAGCAGTTACCCTGAGAGATACATACAAGAGACCCAGTACTTC.